Listed here are 20 T cell receptor beta chains from one sample, sequenced in a study of shared clonotypes between healthy human individuals. Repertoires were generated with immunoSEQ multiplex PCR, while TCRdb's copy carries only in-frame clones and drops some. The sample yields roughly 2.6 million clones, around nine tenths seen once. The specimen was naive CD4+ T cells sorted from blood. As to subset: CD45RA+ positively selected. The receptors here all came from a young man in good health.

This clone has a handful of counts. The sample holds other DNA sequences that translate to the same CDR3. The gene calls are TRBV30 and TRBJ1-1; D not certain. CDR3 length: 13 residues. Trimming left V 2 bases short and J 2 bases short, with 9 bases between. In germline, CDR1 is GTSNPN, CDR2 SVGIG (reference sequence). The CDR3 bases are TGTGCCTGGAGTCTGAGGGTTAACACTGAAGCTTTCTTT. Amino acids: CAWSLRVNTEAFF.

The V and J genes are TRBV6-1 and TRBJ2-7; TRBD1 matches 7 bases. After removal of 3 bases from V and 5 bases from J, the junction contained 10 bases not matched to a gene. Germline V gene sequence: CDR1 MNHNS, CDR2 SASEGT. The CDR3 is 15 residues long. The CDR3 here is CASSEGTVKGDEQYF. The DNA for the CDR3 is TGTGCCAGCAGTGAGGGGACAGTTAAAGGTGACGAGCAGTACTTC.

The chain couples TRBV5-1 to TRBJ1-1; the D is unclear. This CDR3 has 12 residues. Trimming took 4 bases from V and 7 from J, leaving 11 bases between them. Germline loops: CDR1 SGHRS, CDR2 YFSETQ. The chain's CDR3 is CASSPQGFEAFF. CDR3 coding DNA: TGCGCCAGCAGCCCCCAAGGGTTTGAAGCTTTCTTT.

This sequence joins TRBV28 and TRBJ1-2; 8 positions match TRBD1. This CDR3 has 15 amino acids. V was pared by 6 bases and J by 3 bases, with 9 bases of the junction left unmatched. Germline loops: CDR1 MDHEN, CDR2 SYDVKM. The CDR3 sequence: CASSLQGQGDYGYTF. Written as DNA, the CDR3 is TGTGCCAGCAGCCTACAAGGACAGGGTGACTATGGCTACACCTTC.

Regarding this clone: The identical CDR3 is also encoded by other nucleotide sequences in the sample. V usage is TRBV2 and J usage is TRBJ2-5; TRBD2 aligns across 9 bases. The CDR3 contains 18 residues. In germline, CDR1 is SNHLY, CDR2 FYNNEI. V lost 6 bases, J lost 3 bases, and 17 bases stayed unmatched. As DNA, the CDR3 is TGTGCCAGCAGAGCAACGGGACTAGCTCTTTCGGGGGAAGAGACCCAGTACTTC. This codes for CASRATGLALSGEETQYF.

The rearrangement uses TRBV2 and TRBJ2-5, with D tentatively TRBD2 (6 bases). Germline V gives CDR1 SNHLY, CDR2 FYNNEI. The CDR3 contains 12 residues. V shed 11 bases and J shed 0 bases, with 10 bases lying between them. CDR3 bases: TGTGCCGTCGGGGGTAACCAAGAGACCCAGTACTTC. Translating gives CAVGGNQETQYF.

The rearrangement links TRBV5-4 to TRBJ1-5, with D maybe TRBD1 (6 bases). CDR3 length equals 17 residues. In germline, CDR1 is SGHNT, CDR2 YYREEE (reference sequence). The V gene lost 4 bases and the J gene lost 7 bases, with 24 bases spanning the gap. Here the CDR3 reads CASSPSGGLNWEQPQHF. In DNA, the CDR3 is TGTGCCAGCAGCCCGTCCGGGGGGCTCAACTGGGAACAGCCCCAGCATTTT.

This chain joins TRBV6-1 and TRBJ1-5, with 10 bases fitting TRBD1. CDR1 and CDR2 (germline): MNHNS, SASEGT. There are 16 residues in the CDR3. V gave up 3 bases and J gave up 7 bases; unmatched junction bases: 9. The DNA for the CDR3 is TGTGCCAGCAGTGACCGGGACAGGGGCCGGAGGCAGCCCCAGCATTTT. Protein: CASSDRDRGRRQPQHF.

The J gene is TRBJ1-2, the V gene TRBV30; 7 nucleotides match TRBD1. CDR1 is GTSNPN and CDR2 is SVGIG in the germline V gene (reference sequence). This CDR3 is 13 amino acids long. Unmatched junction bases numbered 7, after V lost 5 bases and J lost 4 bases. The CDR3: CAWGTGDSYGYTF. The CDR3 DNA follows: TGTGCCTGGGGAACCGGGGACAGCTATGGCTACACCTTC.

The V gene is TRBV7-8, the J gene TRBJ1-3; TRBD1 might be the D (6 bases). The germline V gene has CDR1 SGHVS and CDR2 FQNEAQ. There are 18 residues in the CDR3. Trimming left V 5 bases short and J 3 bases short, with 23 bases between. The CDR3 sequence: CASSPRGGGVLSGNTIYF. CDR3 in DNA: TGTGCCAGCAGCCCCAGGGGTGGGGGGGTGCTAAGTGGAAACACCATATATTTT. The complete variable domain, with remaining parts taken from reference TRBV7-8 and TRBJ1-3, reads GAGVSQSPRYKVAKRGQDVALRCDPISGHVSLFWYQQALGQGPEFLTYFQNEAQLDKSGLPSDRFFAERPEGSVSTLKIQRTQQEDSAVYLCASSPRGGGVLSGNTIYFGEGSWLTVV.

This chain connects TRBV5-6 to TRBJ2-1; 8 bases are shared with TRBD1. With V trimmed by 2 bases and J by 0 bases, 7 bases remained unmatched. CDR3 length equals 17 residues. In germline, CDR1 is SGHDT, CDR2 YYEEEE. CDR3 nucleotide sequence: TGTGCCAGCAGCTTCGTTGACAGGGGAAGCTCCTACAATGAGCAGTTCTTC. Translated, it gives CASSFVDRGSSYNEQFF. Complete variable domain (other parts from reference TRBV5-6 and TRBJ2-1): DAGVTQSPTHLIKTRGQQVTLRCSPKSGHDTVSWYQQALGQGPQFIFQYYEEEERQRGNFPDRFSGHQFPNYSSELNVNALLLGDSALYLCASSFVDRGSSYNEQFFGPGTRLTVL.

The chain joins TRBV7-2 to TRBJ1-4; possibly TRBD1 for D (5 bases). The CDR3 is made up of 14 amino acids. The germline CDR1 and CDR2 sequences are SGHTA and FQGNSA. V gave up 1 base and J gave up 7 bases, with 10 bases separating them. Here the CDR3 reads CASSLDGAFEKLFF. CDR3 sequence (DNA): TGTGCCAGCAGCTTAGACGGGGCGTTTGAAAAACTGTTTTTT.

V and J are TRBV27 and TRBJ1-1; a possible D gene is TRBD1 (6 bases). The CDR3 covers 16 residues. Germline V lookup: CDR1 MNHEY, CDR2 SMNVEV (reference sequence). Trimming stripped 3 bases from V and 0 bases from J, with 14 bases between. CDR3 DNA: TGTGCCAGCAGTTTTACTGCAGGGGCTATGAACACTGAAGCTTTCTTT. This sequence encodes CASSFTAGAMNTEAFF.

CDR3 residues: CASSLLAPGGIEKLFF. CDR3 bases: TGTGCCAGCAGTTTACTCGCCCCAGGAGGAATCGAAAAACTGTTTTTT. This chain links TRBV6-5 with TRBJ1-4; D unresolved. Trimming left V 4 bases short and J 8 bases short, with 20 bases between. Looked up from germline, CDR1 is MNHEY and CDR2 is SVGAGI. The CDR3 sequence is 16 residues long.

The gene calls are TRBV19 and TRBJ1-4; 8 bases are a match to TRBD1. This CDR3 contains 13 residues. Germline trimming cut 10 bases from V and 2 bases from J; bases unmatched to any gene: 3. Germline V gene data show CDR1 as LNHDA and CDR2 as SQIVND (reference sequence). The CDR3 nucleotides read TGTGCCACCAACAGGGGGACTAATGAAAAACTGTTTTTT. Translated, it gives CATNRGTNEKLFF.

In the case of this clone: Within the sample, other DNA sequences also encode this same CDR3. The chain has TRBV5-4 and TRBJ1-3; weak D call: TRBD1 (5 bases). The V and J ends lost 5 bases and 2 bases respectively, with 11 bases between them. CDR3 length equals 14 residues. Germline V lookup: CDR1 SGHNT, CDR2 YYREEE (reference sequence). CDR3 amino acids: CASSQGTAGNTIYF. The CDR3 DNA reads as TGTGCCAGCAGTCAGGGAACGGCTGGAAACACCATATATTTT.

The chain joins TRBV7-9 to TRBJ2-7; 10 nucleotides match TRBD1. J gave up 2 bases and V 5 bases, and 3 bases lay outside the gene matches. Per germline, CDR1 SEHNR and CDR2 FQNEAQ (reference sequence). The CDR3 extends over 14 amino acids. CDR3 nucleotides: TGTGCCAGCAGCGGGACAGGGGACACCTACGAGCAGTACTTC. It specifies CASSGTGDTYEQYF.

The CDR3 sequence: CASSEGRDAFF. The CDR3 coding sequence is TGTGCCAGCAGTGAAGGGCGGGATGCTTTCTTT. This rearrangement joins TRBV6-1 to TRBJ1-1, with unresolved D. Trimming stripped 1 base from V and 11 bases from J, with 8 bases between. The germline CDR1 and CDR2 sequences are MNHNS and SASEGT. CDR3 length equals 11 residues.

V and J are TRBV7-2 and TRBJ2-6, with D possibly being TRBD1 (6 bases). V was pared by 1 base and J by 12 bases, with 13 bases between. In germline, CDR1 is SGHTA, CDR2 FQGNSA. The CDR3 loop spans 14 amino acids. The CDR3 DNA reads TGTGCCAGCAGCTTAGAACAGGGCCTCTCCGTCCTGACTTTC. Translated: CASSLEQGLSVLTF.

This chain connects TRBV6-5 to TRBJ1-4, with D unclear. Trimming took 3 bases from V and 3 from J, leaving 5 bases between them. Germline V gene lookup returns CDR1 MNHEY and CDR2 SVGAGI. The CDR3 totals 13 residues. CDR3 residues: CASSYAANEKLFF. The CDR3 region has the DNA TGTGCCAGCAGTTATGCGGCTAATGAAAAACTGTTTTTT.